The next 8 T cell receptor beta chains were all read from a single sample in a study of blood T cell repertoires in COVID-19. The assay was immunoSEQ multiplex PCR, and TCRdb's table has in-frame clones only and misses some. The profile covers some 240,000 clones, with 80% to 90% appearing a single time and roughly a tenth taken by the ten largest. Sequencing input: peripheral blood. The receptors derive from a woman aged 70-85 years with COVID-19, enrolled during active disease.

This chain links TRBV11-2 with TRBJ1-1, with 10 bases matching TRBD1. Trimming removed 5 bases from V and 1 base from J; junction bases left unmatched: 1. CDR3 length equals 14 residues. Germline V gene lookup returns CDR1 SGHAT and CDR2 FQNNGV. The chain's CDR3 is CASSRDRGNTEAFF. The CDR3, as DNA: TGTGCCAGCAGCCGGGACAGGGGGAACACTGAAGCTTTCTTT.

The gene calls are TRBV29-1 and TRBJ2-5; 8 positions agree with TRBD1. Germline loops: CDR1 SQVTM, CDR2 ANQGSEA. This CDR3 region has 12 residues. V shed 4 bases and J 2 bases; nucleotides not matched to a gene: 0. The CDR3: CSVGTGQETQYF. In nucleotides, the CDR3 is TGCAGCGTTGGGACAGGGCAAGAGACCCAGTACTTC.

The CDR3 is CATKRQDQYGYTF. CDR3 DNA sequence: TGTGCCACGAAAAGACAGGACCAGTATGGCTACACCTTC. The V call is TRBV10-3, the J call TRBJ1-2, with D perhaps matching TRBD1 (6 bases). Trimming left V 10 bases short and J 5 bases short, with 17 bases between. The CDR3 sequence is 13 residues long. CDR1 and CDR2 (germline): ENHRY, SYGVKD.

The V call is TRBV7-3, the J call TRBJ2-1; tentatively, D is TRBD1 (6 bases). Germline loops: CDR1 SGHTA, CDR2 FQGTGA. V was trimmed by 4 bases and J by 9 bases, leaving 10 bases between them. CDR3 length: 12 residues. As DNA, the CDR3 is TGTGCCAGCAGCTACAGGGTAGGTGAGCAGTTCTTC. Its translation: CASSYRVGEQFF.

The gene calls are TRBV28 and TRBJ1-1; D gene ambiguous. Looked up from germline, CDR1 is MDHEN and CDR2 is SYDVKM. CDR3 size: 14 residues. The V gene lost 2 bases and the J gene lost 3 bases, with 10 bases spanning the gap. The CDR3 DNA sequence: TGTGCCAGCAGTTTAGCCAGCCAGGACACTGAAGCTTTCTTT. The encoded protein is CASSLASQDTEAFF.

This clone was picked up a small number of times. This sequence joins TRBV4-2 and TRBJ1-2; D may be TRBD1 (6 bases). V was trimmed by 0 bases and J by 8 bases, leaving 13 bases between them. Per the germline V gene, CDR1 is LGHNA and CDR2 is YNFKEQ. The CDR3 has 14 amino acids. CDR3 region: CASSQDLGARGYTF. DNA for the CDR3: TGTGCCAGCAGCCAAGATTTGGGGGCGCGGGGCTACACCTTC.

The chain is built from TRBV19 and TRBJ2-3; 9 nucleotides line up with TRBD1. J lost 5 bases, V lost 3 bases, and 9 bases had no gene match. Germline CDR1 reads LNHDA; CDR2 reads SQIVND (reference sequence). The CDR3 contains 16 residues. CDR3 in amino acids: CASSITGGDPGDTQYF. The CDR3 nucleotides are TGTGCCAGTAGTATTACAGGGGGCGATCCGGGAGATACGCAGTATTTT. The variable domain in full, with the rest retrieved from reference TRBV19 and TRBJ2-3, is DGGITQSPKYLFRKEGQNVTLSCEQNLNHDAMYWYRQDPGQGLRLIYYSQIVNDFQKGDIAEGYSVSREKKESFPLTVTSAQKNPTAFYLCASSITGGDPGDTQYFGPGTRLTVL.

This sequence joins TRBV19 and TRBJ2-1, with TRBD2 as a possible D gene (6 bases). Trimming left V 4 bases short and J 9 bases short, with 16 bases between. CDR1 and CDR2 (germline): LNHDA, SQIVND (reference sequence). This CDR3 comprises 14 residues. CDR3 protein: CASSTTGTLSEQFF. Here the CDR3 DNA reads TGTGCCAGTAGTACTACCGGGACTCTTTCTGAGCAGTTCTTC. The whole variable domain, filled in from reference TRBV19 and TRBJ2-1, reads DGGITQSPKYLFRKEGQNVTLSCEQNLNHDAMYWYRQDPGQGLRLIYYSQIVNDFQKGDIAEGYSVSREKKESFPLTVTSAQKNPTAFYLCASSTTGTLSEQFFGPGTRLTVL.